The 26 T cell receptor beta chains listed next were all sequenced from one sample in a study of CD8 T cells in Susac syndrome. Reverse transcription of about 0.45 to 1 ug RNA used random hexamers. TCRdb reanalysed the immunoSEQ multiplex PCR reads using MiXCR and keeps one entry per CDR3 protein. The sample includes roughly 200,000 distinct CDR3 sequences, roughly 95% of them seen just once. The sample taken for sequencing was CD4+ T cells from PBMCs. These receptors all come from a human donor in good health.

The chain recombines TRBV19 with TRBJ2-7; the D gene could be TRBD1 or TRBD2 (5 bases each). The V gene's germline CDR1 is LNHDA and CDR2 SQIVND (reference sequence). V dropped 1 base and J dropped 2 bases, with 9 bases sitting between them. The length of the CDR3 is 14 residues. CDR3 sequence reads: CASSIGLGPYEQYV. The CDR3 nucleotides read TGTGCCAGTAGTATAGGATTGGGACCCTACGAGCAGTACGTC.

This sequence joins TRBV7-9 and TRBJ2-5; a possible D gene is TRBD2 (6 bases). The CDR3 spans 15 residues. CDR1 and CDR2 from the germline V gene are SEHNR and FQNEAQ (reference sequence). V lost 2 bases to trimming and J lost 4 bases, with 14 bases between them. This chain's CDR3 is CASSLFGGARETQYF. The CDR3 DNA is TGTGCCAGCAGCTTATTTGGCGGGGCCCGAGAGACCCAGTACTTC.

This clonotype was recorded once. The V gene is TRBV12-3 or TRBV12-4, the J gene TRBJ1-5; perhaps TRBD1 as D (5 bases). V was trimmed by 6 bases and J by 7 bases, leaving 13 bases between them. The CDR3 sequence is 13 residues long. The DNA of the CDR3 is TGTGCCAGCAGCCGGGACGGGATACAGCCCCAGCATTTT. The encoded protein is CASSRDGIQPQHF.

The chain recombines TRBV12-3 or TRBV12-4 with TRBJ1-1, with 7 bases that match TRBD1. The junction had 7 bases not matched to a gene; V was cut back by 5 bases and J by 1 base. CDR3 size: 15 residues. CDR3 coding DNA: TGTGCCAGCAGTCCGAGGACAGGCGAGAACACTGAAGCTTTCTTT. Amino acid sequence: CASSPRTGENTEAFF.

The rearrangement links TRBV4-1 to TRBJ2-2; a possible D gene is TRBD1 (5 bases). The CDR3 has 14 residues. Germline CDR1 reads MGHRA; CDR2 reads YSYEKL. V was pared by 3 bases and J by 10 bases, with 15 bases between. CDR3 amino acids: CASSHRVPRVELFF. The DNA for the CDR3 is TGCGCCAGCAGCCACAGGGTCCCGCGAGTGGAGCTGTTTTTT.

V is TRBV20-1 and J is TRBJ1-2; 7 bases are shared with TRBD1. Trimming took 5 bases from V and 3 from J; bases not matched to a gene: 3. Germline CDR1 and CDR2: DFQATT and SNEGSKA (reference sequence). This CDR3 region has 12 residues. CDR3 sequence: CSAPGTDYGYTF. The DNA of the CDR3 is TGCAGTGCTCCCGGGACAGACTATGGCTACACCTTC.

DNA for the CDR3: TGTGCCAGTAGTATGTCAGGTTTGCTGAACACTGAAGCTTTCTTT. Translating it yields CASSMSGLLNTEAFF. This sequence joins TRBV19 and TRBJ1-1; no reliable D call. Trimming took off 3 bases at V and 0 bases at J, with 11 bases between the two ends. This CDR3 has 15 residues. CDR1 and CDR2 from the germline V gene are LNHDA and SQIVND (reference sequence).

The rearrangement uses TRBV6-2 or TRBV6-3 and TRBJ2-1, with D possibly TRBD2 on 5 matching bases. Germline loops: CDR1 MNHEY, CDR2 SVGEGT. The V gene lost 10 bases and the J gene lost 8 bases, with 24 bases spanning the gap. This CDR3 is 15 amino acids long. The CDR3 nucleotides read TGTGCCACTACATTTAAACTACCGGAGGCCGATGAGCAGTTCTTC. This codes for CATTFKLPEADEQFF.

V is TRBV27 and J is TRBJ2-2, with TRBD2 identical over 15 bases. Looked up from germline, CDR1 is MNHEY and CDR2 is SMNVEV (reference sequence). The CDR3 has 18 residues. The ends lost 7 bases at V and 4 bases at J; junction bases unmatched: 10. The CDR3 DNA follows: TGTGCCAGCACCCACAGGGGACTAGCGGGAGGCAGCACCGGGGAGCTGTTTTTT. Amino acid sequence: CASTHRGLAGGSTGELFF.

The rearrangement joins TRBV20-1 to TRBJ2-3; 10 positions match TRBD2. The germline V gene has CDR1 DFQATT and CDR2 SNEGSKA (reference sequence). The CDR3 loop spans 15 amino acids. Unmatched junction bases numbered 7, after V lost 3 bases and J lost 4 bases. The CDR3 here is CSARDASGSADTQYF. Written as DNA, the CDR3 is TGCAGTGCTAGGGACGCTAGCGGGAGCGCAGATACGCAGTATTTT.

The J gene is TRBJ2-4, the V gene TRBV29-1; 8 positions match TRBD2. The junction had 6 bases not matched to a gene; V was cut back by 1 base and J by 1 base. The germline gives CDR1 SQVTM, CDR2 ANQGSEA. The CDR3 spans 16 residues. CDR3 amino acids: CSVEVAGRVAKNIQYF. As DNA, the CDR3 is TGCAGCGTTGAAGTGGCCGGGAGGGTTGCCAAAAACATTCAGTACTTC.

The chain uses TRBV3-1 and TRBJ2-3; no firm D call. Germline CDR1 and CDR2: LGHDT and YNNKEL (reference sequence). Deletions cut 6 bases from V and 2 bases from J, with 15 bases between. The CDR3 sequence is 15 residues long. For the CDR3, the DNA is TGTGCCAGCAGTCCCGACGGAACCTACACAGATACGCAGTATTTT. Its protein product is CASSPDGTYTDTQYF.

This chain links TRBV20-1 with TRBJ1-5; no reliable D call. V gave up 3 bases and J gave up 3 bases, with 9 bases separating them. Per germline, CDR1 DFQATT and CDR2 SNEGSKA (reference sequence). The CDR3 sequence is 13 residues long. The CDR3 loop reads CSASPPINQPQHF. The CDR3, as DNA: TGCAGTGCTAGCCCACCCATCAATCAGCCCCAGCATTTT.

This sequence joins TRBV7-8 and TRBJ2-1; D may be TRBD2 (6 bases). Deletions cut 6 bases from V and 8 bases from J, with 20 bases between. The germline CDR1 and CDR2 sequences are SGHVS and FQNEAQ. CDR3 length: 15 amino acids. CDR3 nucleotide sequence: TGTGCCAGCAGACAAGGGGCCATAGGAGGGGATGAGCAGTTCTTC. It translates to CASRQGAIGGDEQFF. Full variable domain (remainder filled in from reference TRBV7-8 and TRBJ2-1): GAGVSQSPRYKVAKRGQDVALRCDPISGHVSLFWYQQALGQGPEFLTYFQNEAQLDKSGLPSDRFFAERPEGSVSTLKIQRTQQEDSAVYLCASRQGAIGGDEQFFGPGTRLTVL.

The rearrangement links TRBV20-1 to TRBJ1-5; TRBD1 might be the D (5 bases). The V gene lost 3 bases and the J gene lost 6 bases, with 15 bases spanning the gap. CDR3 length equals 14 residues. The germline V gene encodes CDR1 DFQATT and CDR2 SNEGSKA (reference sequence). The CDR3 sequence: CSARVWGWGQPQHF. The CDR3, as DNA: TGCAGTGCTAGGGTATGGGGCTGGGGTCAGCCCCAGCATTTT.

The rearrangement joins TRBV5-1 to TRBJ2-5, with 10 bases matching TRBD1. CDR1 is SGHRS, CDR2 YFSETQ, per germline. The CDR3 sequence is 14 residues long. V dropped 4 bases and J dropped 5; count of bases not matched to a gene: 5. CDR3: CASSTGTGDETQYF. Here the CDR3 DNA reads TGCGCCAGCAGCACCGGGACAGGGGACGAGACCCAGTACTTC.

The chain couples TRBV9 to TRBJ1-3; D call uncertain. V dropped 3 bases and J dropped 2 bases, with 3 bases sitting between them. The germline V gene has CDR1 SGDLS and CDR2 YYNGEE. The CDR3 has 12 amino acids. CDR3 region: CASSGPGNTIYF. CDR3 nucleotide sequence: TGTGCCAGCAGCGGCCCTGGAAACACCATATATTTT.

In this sample, this clonotype turned up once. V gene TRBV7-2 combines with J gene TRBJ2-7; 9 bases are shared with TRBD1. The CDR3 loop spans 16 amino acids. Germline CDR1 reads SGHTA; CDR2 reads FQGNSA. The ends lost 0 bases at V and 6 bases at J; junction bases unmatched: 9. CDR3 loop: CASSLAPGQGLSEQYF. CDR3 nucleotide sequence: TGTGCCAGCAGCTTAGCGCCGGGACAGGGCCTATCCGAGCAGTACTTC.

This clonotype was found once. The rearrangement links TRBV9 to TRBJ1-1, with TRBD1 identical over 7 bases. Germline loops: CDR1 SGDLS, CDR2 YYNGEE. The V and J ends lost 4 bases and 10 bases, in that order; junction bases with no gene match: 16. The CDR3 has 15 residues. This chain's CDR3 is CASSQVADRRTGAFF. The CDR3 DNA follows: TGTGCCAGCAGCCAAGTAGCGGACAGGAGGACGGGAGCTTTCTTT.

Regarding this clonotype: The junction departs from the called germline gene at one end, perhaps through a read error. V and J are TRBV20-1 and TRBJ2-1, with 7 nucleotides matching TRBD1. This CDR3 is 11 amino acids long. In germline, CDR1 is DFQATT, CDR2 SNEGSKA (reference sequence). CDR3 region: CSARHGPGGLF. CDR3 nucleotides: TGCAGTGCTAGGCACGGGCCAGGGGGTCTCTTC.

The V and J genes are TRBV29-1 and TRBJ1-5; possibly TRBD1 for D (5 bases). The CDR3 is 14 residues long. Looked up from germline, CDR1 is SQVTM and CDR2 is ANQGSEA. V was trimmed by 4 bases and J by 6 bases, leaving 16 bases between them. The chain's CDR3 is CSVASQDGVQPQHF. CDR3 nucleotide sequence: TGCAGCGTTGCCTCACAGGACGGCGTTCAGCCCCAGCATTTT. The whole variable domain, remainder taken from reference TRBV29-1 and TRBJ1-5, is SAVISQKPSRDICQRGTSLTIQCQVDSQVTMMFWYRQQPGQSLTLIATANQGSEATYESGFVIDKFPISRPNLTFSTLTVSNMSPEDSSIYLCSVASQDGVQPQHFGDGTRLSIL.

This chain links TRBV29-1 with TRBJ2-3, with TRBD2 matching 7 bases. V was pared by 4 bases and J by 6 bases, with 7 bases of the junction left unmatched. Germline CDR1 and CDR2: SQVTM and ANQGSEA. The CDR3 consists of 13 residues. For the CDR3, the DNA is TGCAGCGTTGCTCGCGGGAGAGGGGATACGCAGTATTTT. Protein product: CSVARGRGDTQYF.

In its sample, this clonotype was seen once. The CDR3 here is CASTVVGDEQYF. In DNA form, the CDR3 reads TGTGCCAGCACGGTGGTTGGGGACGAGCAGTACTTC. The rearrangement joins TRBV6-2 or TRBV6-3 to TRBJ2-7; D is unresolved. CDR3 length: 12 residues. Germline CDR1 reads MNHEY; CDR2 reads SVGEGT. V dropped 7 bases and J dropped 5 bases, with 12 bases sitting between them.

The chain joins TRBV20-1 to TRBJ2-3; TRBD2 agrees at 7 bases. The germline CDR1 and CDR2 sequences are DFQATT and SNEGSKA (reference sequence). V lost 1 base to trimming and J lost 4 bases; unmatched junction nucleotides: 11. CDR3 size: 16 residues. CDR3 loop: CSARVVYGRRADTQYF. DNA for the CDR3: TGCAGTGCTAGAGTGGTGTACGGGAGGAGGGCAGATACGCAGTATTTT.

The V and J genes are TRBV11-1 and TRBJ2-1; D remains ambiguous. Between the trimmed V and J ends, which lost 0 bases and 7 bases, there was a span of 10 bases. The CDR3 extends over 14 amino acids. Germline CDR1 and CDR2: SGHAT and FQDESV (reference sequence). The CDR3 sequence is CASSLARTANEQFF. The CDR3 nucleotides are TGTGCCAGCAGCTTAGCGCGCACAGCGAATGAGCAGTTCTTC.

The chain combines TRBV20-1 with TRBJ1-1; D uncertain. The V gene's germline CDR1 is DFQATT and CDR2 SNEGSKA (reference sequence). V was trimmed by 3 bases and J by 6 bases, leaving 11 bases between them. The CDR3 has 12 amino acids. CDR3 loop: CSASGLLAEAFF. DNA for the CDR3: TGCAGTGCTAGCGGACTCTTGGCTGAAGCTTTCTTT.